The 3 T cell receptor beta chains below were found in one sample sequenced in a study of OX40 agonist ivuxolimab in advanced cancers. Assay: immunoSEQ multiplex PCR; the TCRdb copy retains only in-frame clones and omits some. This sample yields some 49,000 clones, of which less than 90% are seen a single time; roughly 49% belongs to the top ten. This material consisted of CD4+ or CD8+ T cells sorted from blood, taken in a trial of the OX40 agonist ivuxolimab. These receptor sequences come from an adult with an advanced solid tumor such as melanoma, head and neck, liver or kidney cancer.

This chain joins TRBV21-1 and TRBJ2-7. TRBV21-1 is classified as a pseudogene. This CDR3 contains 15 residues. The CDR3 region is CASSKVGRLSYEQYF. CDR3 nucleotide sequence: TGTGCCAGCAGCAAAGTTGGGCGGCTCTCCTACGAGCAGTACTTC.

V gene TRBV4-1 combines with J gene TRBJ1-5; no firm D call. CDR1 and CDR2 from the germline V gene are MGHRA and YSYEKL. V lost 1 base and J lost 1, with 11 bases in between. This CDR3 is 16 amino acids long. CDR3 protein: CASSQAFRPSNQPQHF. In nucleotides, the CDR3 is TGCGCCAGCAGCCAAGCGTTCAGGCCGAGCAATCAGCCCCAGCATTTT.

J is TRBJ2-7 and V is TRBV28, with 7 bases lining up with TRBD1. Germline CDR1 MDHEN, CDR2 SYDVKM. Losses at the gene ends were 4 bases for V and 2 bases for J; bases not matched to a gene: 5. CDR3 length equals 14 residues. Here the CDR3 reads CASSYRGRPYEQYF. For the CDR3, the DNA is TGTGCCAGCAGTTACAGGGGTAGGCCCTACGAGCAGTACTTC. Supplemented by reference TRBV28 and TRBJ2-7, the full variable domain reads DVKVTQSSRYLVKRTGEKVFLECVQDMDHENMFWYRQDPGLGLRLIYFSYDVKMKEKGDIPEGYSVSREKKERFSLILESASTNQTSMYLCASSYRGRPYEQYFGPGTRLTVT.